This paragraph reports one T cell receptor beta chain. As yet, its antigen is unknown. Data came from immunoSEQ multiplex PCR; TCRdb stores just in-frame clones and leaves some out. Of some 97,000 clones listed, about 90% are singletons. This CDR3 spans 18 amino acids. Per the germline V gene, CDR1 is LNHNV and CDR2 is YYDKDF (reference sequence). V shed 2 bases and J 0 bases; nucleotides not matched to a gene: 7. The sample comes from a study of siplizumab effects on memory and regulatory T cells. Study-level results: Naive T cells looked more diverse than memory cells, and they looked like major contributors to the alloresponse. Roughly 75-97% of dividing CD4+ or CD8+ clones were without an attributable naive or memory phenotype.

Sequencing was carried out using Tregs sorted from blood. The source of this sequence is a human donor in good health. The chain has TRBV15 and TRBJ2-1; 10 nucleotides align to TRBD2. The CDR3 region has the DNA TGTGCCACCAGCAGAATTAGCGGGAGGACTCGCTCCTACAATGAGCAGTTCTTC. This encodes CATSRISGRTRSYNEQFF.